The clone carrying this T cell receptor (beta chain) was observed a few times. Its antigen remains unidentified. These data belong to a study of human T cells and chemical hapten exposure. Study results and caveats: Expanded TCRs grouped into significantly more large CDR3 similarity clusters than controls produced.

A single record per CDR3 protein comes from TCRdb applying MiXCR to the RACE reads. Of more than 110,000 distinct CDR3 sequences listed, roughly 12% were seen once; the top ten hold approximately 1.3%. Time point specified: patch test 2, 6 weeks after DPC sensitization. Treatment given: therapeutic diphenylcyclopropenone sensitization with weekly scalp DPC. At every patch-test visit, blood was drawn before the patch test was applied. Total RNA was isolated from unfractionated whole blood. The CDR3 has 11 residues. Germline assignment: CDR1 MNHNS and CDR2 SASEGT. Trimming removed 5 bases at V and 14 bases at J, with 13 bases between.

The receptor's source is a woman aged 45-65 years with alopecia areata. Some clones in this sample may be carry-over from other donors' samples. The source was whole blood, collected in connection with sensitization to the hapten diphenylcyclopropenone (DPC). J is TRBJ2-1 and V is TRBV6-1; weak D call: TRBD2 (6 bases). For the CDR3, the DNA is TGTGCCAGCAGTTGGGAGGTCAGGGAGTTCTTC. It yields the protein CASSWEVREFF.